There are a few counts of the clone carrying this TCR beta chain. The antigen remains unidentified. The source of the sample is a study of tumor-infiltrating lymphocytes in primary liver carcinoma. Study-wide background: Yields of productive TCRbeta reads ranged from roughly 3.65 to 7.13 million per sample and were similar across tissue types.

Study-wide results and limits: Between tumor regions, pairs overlapped more than tumor-adjacent and tumor-blood pairs did.

The germline CDR1 and CDR2 sequences are DFQATT and SNEGSKA (reference sequence). There are 12 residues in the CDR3. With V trimmed by 5 bases and J by 5 bases, 5 bases remained unmatched. Investigators took RNA and DNA out together from roughly 20-30 mg of unsorted bulk tissue. The researchers produced TCR beta cDNA from 450 to 600 ng total RNA with a constant-region primer. Researchers made the TCR beta libraries by running three nested multiplex PCR rounds with slightly modified ARM-PCR. Running 9 to 10 cycles apiece, the first two PCR rounds relied on TRBV1-TRBV30 forward primers together with a C-beta reverse primer. TCRdb fed the multiplex PCR reads into MiXCR, producing one record per CDR3 protein. The sample records 150,000 to 200,000 distinct CDR3 sequences, roughly 80% being singletons.

V and J are TRBV20-1 and TRBJ2-5; TRBD2 agrees at 7 bases. The sequence derives from a man aged 35 to 55 with primary liver carcinoma and hepatitis B virus infection. The specimen sequenced was tumor tissue from primary liver carcinoma. This chain's CDR3 is CSAPGGGETQYF. For the CDR3, the DNA is TGCAGTGCTCCGGGAGGTGGGGAGACCCAGTACTTC.